This TCR beta chain was recorded in a study of early T cells in non-severe SARS-CoV-2 infection (dated by TCRdb to the early 2020s). Some background on the complete study: TCR sequencing used bulk RNA from unsorted whole blood, so alpha and beta chains could not be paired. Results and caveats for the whole study, not just this receptor: VDJdb matching was skewed toward anti-spike CD8 responses and likely underestimated virus-specific expansions, missing private and CD4 specificities.

The library was made by 5' RACE. Sequenced using a NextSeq 500. The TCR library protocol attached unique molecular identifiers to individual cDNA molecules to correct for sequencing error and PCR bias. Sequencing covered both TCR alpha and beta chains, and within each sample the abundances of alpha and beta sequences were tightly co-correlated. As for the original processing: V gene, J gene and CDR3 annotation of TCR sequences was performed with Decombinator V4. Expanded TCRs were defined as changing significantly between any two time points under a Poisson model with p below 0.0001. TCR abundances were normalised to the total number of TCRs sequenced in each sample and reported as counts per million. TRAV1-2 paired with TRAJ12, TRAJ20 or TRAJ33 defined MAIT TCRs, while TRAV10 paired with TRAJ18 defined iNKT TCRs. VDJdb, accessed 1 November 2021, was searched for CMV, EBV and SARS-CoV-2 annotated TCRs, excluding TCRs annotated for multiple antigens. TCRdb cleaned the public reads at Q25 with fastp, built clones with MiXCR and kept in-frame beta chains. One record per CDR3 amino acid sequence lists the most common genes and DNA. The V and J calls come from TCRdb's annotation, not from the publication. In all, the sample holds more than 85,000 distinct CDR3 sequences, and roughly 12% of those were seen once. The biggest ten clones account for less than 4.5% of the sample.

This was a case-control study nested in a cohort of healthcare workers in London, UK, who had nasopharyngeal swab PCR tests and blood samples taken every week. Healthcare workers were recruited between 23 and 31 March 2020, during the week of the UK lockdown, and were followed weekly for up to about 15 weeks. This clonotype showed up many times. Its antigen is currently not known. Base qualities are missing; no much larger clone stands one base away. The junction shows trimming of 6 bases on V and 5 bases on J, plus 19 bases between the germline ends. In the germline V gene, CDR1 corresponds to MNHNS and CDR2 to SASEGT. The CDR3 covers 16 residues, taking in both the cysteine and the phenylalanine. The entry retains the CDR3 DNA only, 48 bases that are in frame from base 1.

The source material was whole blood, sampled at baseline. This sequence was found in an adult who was a healthcare worker with PCR-confirmed SARS-CoV-2 infection or an uninfected control (not recorded which). The sequence links TRBV6-1 to TRBJ2-2; TRBD1 might be the D gene, on 6 matching bases. The DNA is TGTGCCAGCAGCGCCGGGGACAAAGGATGGACCGGGGAGCTGTTTTTT. Its protein is CASSAGDKGWTGELFF.